The next 32 T cell receptor beta chains were all read from a single sample in a study of response to subunit inactivated influenza vaccine. TCRdb called the RT-PCR reads again in MiXCR, with one record for every CDR3 protein. This table holds about 830,000 distinct CDR3 sequences, around a sixth found once. The source was PBMCs from blood, collected more than 4 days after vaccination. These receptor sequences come from a man in his forties or fifties who received an inactivated influenza vaccine.

This clonotype has only a few counts. This chain uses TRBV12-3 or TRBV12-4 with TRBJ1-1, with D tentatively TRBD1 (5 bases). This CDR3 is built from 14 residues. Trimming removed 6 bases from V and 3 bases from J, with 14 bases in between. The CDR3 region is CASSPFRADTEAFF. In DNA form, the CDR3 reads TGTGCCAGCAGCCCATTCAGGGCAGACACTGAAGCTTTCTTT.

This clonotype turned up a few times. One junction end does not reproduce the germline sequence, and a read error may be involved. The chain has TRBV2 and TRBJ2-7; D may be TRBD1 (5 bases). Germline loops: CDR1 SNHLY, CDR2 FYNNEI. The CDR3 contains 12 residues. DNA of the CDR3: TGTGCCAGCAGGGAAGACAGTTACGAGCAGTACTTC. Translation gives CASREDSYEQYF.

In this sample, this clonotype turned up a few times. The V and J genes are TRBV20-1 and TRBJ2-3, with 7 bases matching TRBD1. V trimming: 8 bases; J trimming: 4 bases; junction bases outside the gene matches: 6. Germline-derived CDR1 and CDR2 are DFQATT and SNEGSKA (reference sequence). This CDR3 spans 12 amino acids. DNA for the CDR3: TGCAGTCTAGGACAGGTGGCAGATACGCAGTATTTT. This codes for CSLGQVADTQYF.

The rearrangement links TRBV19 to TRBJ2-3; tentatively, D is TRBD2 (6 bases). This CDR3 is built from 15 residues. The germline gives CDR1 LNHDA, CDR2 SQIVND (reference sequence). Trimming cost V 4 bases and J 4 bases, with 15 bases left between them. The CDR3 sequence is CASSTRLVGPDTQYF. For the CDR3, the DNA is TGTGCCAGTAGTACCCGACTAGTAGGGCCAGATACGCAGTATTTT.

The rearrangement joins TRBV27 to TRBJ2-3, with 8 nucleotides matching TRBD2. Germline loops: CDR1 MNHEY, CDR2 SMNVEV (reference sequence). This CDR3 has 15 residues. J was trimmed by 5 bases and V by 9 bases; bases with no gene match: 13. The CDR3 region is CARPGERESVDTQYF. Here the CDR3 DNA reads TGTGCCAGGCCAGGCGAGCGGGAGTCGGTAGATACGCAGTATTTT.

Ten or more counts support this clonotype. The chain is built from TRBV5-6 and TRBJ2-7, with D hard to call. CDR1 and CDR2 from the germline V gene are SGHDT and YYEEEE. V lost 1 base, J lost 6 bases, and 14 bases lay in between. The CDR3 is made up of 14 amino acids. DNA of the CDR3: TGTGCCAGCAGCTTGCTCGCCGTCTATGCCGAGCAGTACTTC. Protein sequence: CASSLLAVYAEQYF.

This clonotype turned up a few times. V and J are TRBV20-1 and TRBJ2-1; D is perhaps TRBD2 (6 bases). Trimming took off 3 bases at V and 5 bases at J, with 20 bases between the two ends. CDR1 and CDR2 (germline): DFQATT, SNEGSKA (reference sequence). The CDR3 is made up of 16 amino acids. CDR3 nucleotide sequence: TGCAGTGCTAGGGTTAGCGGACCCCTCCTTCACAATGAGCAGTTCTTC. As protein: CSARVSGPLLHNEQFF.

This clonotype appeared a few times. This chain connects TRBV2 to TRBJ2-3, with 9 nucleotides matching TRBD1. The ends lost 6 bases at V and 2 bases at J; junction bases unmatched: 6. CDR1 is SNHLY and CDR2 is FYNNEI in the germline V gene. CDR3 length: 15 residues. The CDR3 sequence is CASRDRGGITDTQYF. For the CDR3, the DNA is TGTGCCAGCAGGGACAGGGGAGGTATCACAGATACGCAGTATTTT.

This clonotype has at least ten counts. The chain links TRBV20-1 to TRBJ2-7; 13 bases map to TRBD2. The CDR3 length is 15 residues. The J segment lost 5 bases and the V segment lost 1 base, leaving 5 bases of the junction unmatched. The germline V gene has CDR1 DFQATT and CDR2 SNEGSKA (reference sequence). CDR3 protein: CSARALAGGPDEQYF. DNA of the CDR3: TGCAGTGCTAGAGCACTAGCGGGAGGGCCAGACGAGCAGTACTTC.

This clonotype has ten or more counts. One end of the junction does not line up with germline, which may come from a read error. This chain joins TRBV7-2 and TRBJ2-5; the D is unclear. Germline-derived CDR1 and CDR2 are SGHTA and FQGNSA. The length of the CDR3 is 8 residues. CDR3 protein: CASSATHF. The CDR3, as DNA: TGTGCCAGCAGCGCAACGCACTTC.

This clonotype was seen a single time. V and J are TRBV27 and TRBJ1-2, with TRBD1 identical over 9 bases. From germline, CDR1 is MNHEY and CDR2 SMNVEV (reference sequence). V was clipped by 6 bases and J by 11 bases; unmatched bases: 10. This CDR3 contains 13 residues. CDR3 DNA: TGTGCCAGCAGGGGCCGGGACAGGGAAGTATACACCTTC. It yields the protein CASRGRDREVYTF.

The chain links TRBV4-2 to TRBJ2-5; 9 bases match TRBD1. This CDR3 has 14 residues. Looked up from germline, CDR1 is LGHNA and CDR2 is YNFKEQ. J lost 4 bases, V lost 4 bases, and 4 bases had no gene match. The CDR3 region has the DNA TGTGCCAGCAGCCCCCGGACAGGGGCAGAGACCCAGTACTTC. This encodes CASSPRTGAETQYF.

The chain carries TRBV29-1 and TRBJ2-5, with a weak D call TRBD2 (7 bases). This CDR3 region has 13 residues. CDR1 and CDR2 from the germline V gene are SQVTM and ANQGSEA. V was cut by 6 bases and J by 4 bases, with 15 bases left in between. CDR3 in amino acids: CSVQRGEGETQYF. The CDR3 DNA follows: TGCAGCGTGCAAAGGGGGGAGGGAGAGACCCAGTACTTC.

This clonotype was seen a few times. V usage is TRBV6-5 and J usage is TRBJ2-1; 7 nucleotides agree with TRBD1. CDR3 length: 15 residues. Germline V gene sequence: CDR1 MNHEY, CDR2 SVGAGI. The J segment lost 1 base and the V segment lost 4 bases, leaving 4 bases of the junction unmatched. CDR3: CASSSMTGSYNEQFF. Written as DNA, the CDR3 is TGTGCCAGCAGTTCTATGACAGGGTCCTACAATGAGCAGTTCTTC.

The sample holds a few counts of this clonotype. The rearrangement links TRBV6-2 or TRBV6-3 to TRBJ2-1; the D call may be TRBD1 or TRBD2 (5 bases each). Germline CDR1 and CDR2: MNHEY and SVGEGT. The CDR3 totals 11 residues. V was trimmed by 6 bases and J by 12 bases, leaving 12 bases between them. CDR3 in DNA: TGTGCCAGCAGCTCCTTCGGGGCGCAGTTCTTC. The encoded protein is CASSSFGAQFF.

V is TRBV6-5 and J is TRBJ1-6; D perhaps matches TRBD1 (5 bases). Germline V gene sequence: CDR1 MNHEY, CDR2 SVGAGI. CDR3 size: 17 residues. The V and J ends lost 0 bases and 8 bases respectively, with 17 bases between them. CDR3 nucleotides: TGTGCCAGCAGTTACTCTGCGATCGGGGGGTTGGATTCACCCCTCCACTTT. It specifies CASSYSAIGGLDSPLHF.

This clonotype was counted a few times. The CDR3 DNA reads TGTGCCAGCAGCCCTGGACAGGATTGGGATACGCAGTATTTT. Protein: CASSPGQDWDTQYF. This chain uses TRBV7-9 with TRBJ2-3; TRBD1 agrees at 7 bases. The germline gives CDR1 SEHNR, CDR2 FQNEAQ (reference sequence). The V segment lost 5 bases and the J segment 6 bases; nucleotides outside the gene matches: 8. The CDR3 is 14 residues long.

In its sample, this clonotype was seen a few times. CDR3 DNA: TGTGCCAGCAGCTTAAGGGAGGGGGCGGCGTACGAGCAGTACTTC. Encoded protein: CASSLREGAAYEQYF. The V call is TRBV11-2, the J call TRBJ2-7; D could derive from TRBD1 or TRBD2 (7 bases each). V shed 2 bases and J shed 4 bases, with 15 bases lying between them. Germline CDR1 SGHAT, CDR2 FQNNGV. This CDR3 has 15 amino acids.

The chain links TRBV24-1 to TRBJ2-3, with 9 bases fitting TRBD1. With V trimmed by 5 bases and J by 4 bases, 6 bases remained unmatched. The CDR3 runs 15 residues. Germline CDR1 is KGHDR and CDR2 is SFDVKD. The CDR3 protein is CATSGGGQGSDTQYF. The DNA for the CDR3 is TGTGCCACCAGTGGAGGGGGACAGGGTTCAGATACGCAGTATTTT.

This clonotype was counted a few times. V is TRBV15 and J is TRBJ2-2, with D uncertain. V lost 4 bases, J lost 0 bases, and 6 bases lay in between. Germline assignment: CDR1 LNHNV and CDR2 YYDKDF (reference sequence). This CDR3 region has 14 residues. CDR3 DNA: TGTGCCACCAGCATTGGCGCGAACACCGGGGAGCTGTTTTTT. This codes for CATSIGANTGELFF. The variable domain in full, with the rest retrieved from reference TRBV15 and TRBJ2-2, is DAMVIQNPRYQVTQFGKPVTLSCSQTLNHNVMYWYQQKSSQAPKLLFHYYDKDFNNEADTPDNFQSRRPNTSFCFLDIRSPGLGDTAMYLCATSIGANTGELFFGEGSRLTVL.

This clonotype showed up many times. V and J are TRBV12-3 or TRBV12-4 and TRBJ1-1; D is uncertain. V lost 1 base and J lost 8, with 8 bases in between. This CDR3 contains 12 residues. The CDR3 is CASSLDGREAFF. The CDR3 DNA sequence: TGTGCCAGCAGTTTAGACGGGCGAGAAGCTTTCTTT.

This clonotype was counted at least ten times. The rearrangement joins TRBV24-1 to TRBJ2-7, with D unclear. This CDR3 comprises 14 residues. The germline V and J ends were trimmed by 3 bases and 3 bases, with 11 bases remaining between them. Germline V gives CDR1 KGHDR, CDR2 SFDVKD. The CDR3 nucleotides are TGTGCCACCAGTGATCCGCTGGCCGGCTACGAGCAGTACTTC. Translated, it gives CATSDPLAGYEQYF.

This clonotype was observed many times. The chain uses TRBV20-1 and TRBJ2-7, with D perhaps matching TRBD2 (6 bases). V dropped 3 bases and J dropped 6 bases, with 15 bases sitting between them. Germline loops: CDR1 DFQATT, CDR2 SNEGSKA (reference sequence). There are 13 residues in the CDR3. In DNA form, the CDR3 reads TGCAGTGCTAGTTCCGGGAGACCCACCGAGCAGTACTTC. Translation gives CSASSGRPTEQYF.

The J gene is TRBJ2-5, the V gene TRBV30; 8 nucleotides match TRBD2. Germline CDR1 and CDR2: GTSNPN and SVGIG (reference sequence). V trimming: 3 bases; J trimming: 0 bases; junction bases outside the gene matches: 6. The CDR3 is made up of 15 amino acids. The CDR3: CAWRKGLDHQETQYF. The DNA of the CDR3 is TGTGCCTGGAGGAAGGGACTAGACCACCAAGAGACCCAGTACTTC.

In its sample, this clonotype was seen a few times. The chain joins TRBV6-2 or TRBV6-3 to TRBJ2-5, with D maybe TRBD2 (5 bases). V was cut by 2 bases and J by 2 bases, with 9 bases left in between. This CDR3 region has 14 residues. In germline, CDR1 is MNHEY, CDR2 SVGEGT. The DNA for the CDR3 is TGTGCCAGCAGTTACAATCGGGGACAAGAGACCCAGTACTTC. Translating gives CASSYNRGQETQYF.

This sequence joins TRBV12-3 or TRBV12-4 and TRBJ2-5; perhaps TRBD2 as D (7 bases). The CDR3 is made up of 14 amino acids. V was pared by 5 bases and J by 5 bases, with 15 bases between. CDR3 bases: TGTGCCAGCAGTCTCCCGGGGGGCTGGGAGACCCAGTACTTC. This gives the protein CASSLPGGWETQYF.

This clonotype was seen more than once but under ten times. This chain connects TRBV12-3 or TRBV12-4 to TRBJ2-1; TRBD2 matches at 8 bases. V shed 3 bases, J shed 9 bases, and the junction held 10 bases outside the gene matches. The CDR3 has 15 residues. Here the CDR3 reads CASSLGLGGSGEQFF. The CDR3 coding sequence is TGTGCCAGCAGTTTGGGACTAGGAGGGTCGGGTGAGCAGTTCTTC.

This clonotype was counted only a few times. One end of the junction varies from germline; a read error may be responsible. The V gene is TRBV5-1, the J gene TRBJ1-2, with TRBD1 as a possible D gene (5 bases). CDR3 length equals 13 residues. Germline V gene sequence: CDR1 SGHRS, CDR2 YFSETQ. The CDR3 loop reads CASSLDINYGYTF. The CDR3, as DNA: TGCGCCAGCAGTTTGGACATTAACTATGGCTACACCTTC.

The chain carries TRBV5-1 and TRBJ2-3; 10 positions match TRBD1. This CDR3 is built from 16 residues. With V trimmed by 0 bases and J by 1 base, 2 bases remained unmatched. The germline CDR1 and CDR2 sequences are SGHRS and YFSETQ. The CDR3 loop reads CASSLGQGAGTDTQYF. CDR3 bases: TGCGCCAGCAGCTTGGGACAGGGGGCAGGCACAGATACGCAGTATTTT.

The chain couples TRBV5-1 to TRBJ2-3; D gene ambiguous. The CDR3 has 14 amino acids. Trimming left V 1 base short and J 0 bases short, with 6 bases between. Germline-derived CDR1 and CDR2 are SGHRS and YFSETQ. CDR3 amino acids: CASSLLQSTDTQYF. The CDR3 DNA sequence: TGCGCCAGCAGCTTGTTGCAGAGCACAGATACGCAGTATTTT.

This clonotype was counted only a few times. CDR3 coding DNA: TGTGCCAGCAGTTACATCTTAACAGGGGCAAAGGCAGATACGCAGTATTTT. As protein: CASSYILTGAKADTQYF. This rearrangement joins TRBV12-3 or TRBV12-4 to TRBJ2-3; the match to TRBD1 covers 7 bases. The V segment lost 4 bases and the J segment 4 bases; nucleotides outside the gene matches: 14. The CDR3 extends over 17 amino acids.

Here the CDR3 DNA reads TGCGCCAGCAGCCAAGACGGACTAGCGGGACATAGGAATGAGCAGTTCTTC. Encoded protein: CASSQDGLAGHRNEQFF. The J gene is TRBJ2-1, the V gene TRBV4-3, with 12 bases identical to TRBD2. The CDR3 has 17 amino acids. Germline trimming cut 0 bases from V and 7 bases from J; bases unmatched to any gene: 7. Per the germline V gene, CDR1 is LGHNA and CDR2 is YSLEER.